The rows below give T cell receptor beta chains drawn from one sample of a study of blood T cell repertoires in COVID-19. TCRdb's copy holds only in-frame clones and misses some; the assay was immunoSEQ multiplex PCR. The sample shows some 240,000 clones, 80% to 90% of them seen only once. Material for sequencing was PBMCs or T cells enriched from blood (not recorded which). The receptors shown here come from a man aged 25 to 40 with acute COVID-19. Both conserved end residues are part of each CDR3. A D gene is named only where the DNA matches it firmly. The size of a clone is reported for some rows only, either as once, few or many, or as a class for expanded clones.

J: TRBJ1-2; D: NA; V: TRBV11-3; size: NA; CDR3: CASSLETGGYGYTF; DNA: TGTGCCAGCAGCCTTGAGACAGGAGGCTATGGCTACACCTTC
J: TRBJ1-4; D: NA; V: TRBV6-1; size: NA; CDR3: CASSENFSGNEKLFF; DNA: TGTGCCAGCAGTGAAAATTTTAGCGGTAATGAAAAACTGTTTTTT
J: TRBJ2-5; D: NA; V: TRBV19; size: NA; CDR3: CASSIVVGTLGETQYF; DNA: TGTGCCAGTAGTATAGTCGTCGGGACATTGGGGGAGACCCAGTACTTC
J: TRBJ2-1; D: TRBD1; V: TRBV29-1; size: NA; CDR3: CSVWGQWGNEQFF; DNA: TGCAGCGTGTGGGGACAGTGGGGTAATGAGCAGTTCTTC
J: TRBJ1-1; D: NA; V: TRBV5-1; size: NA; CDR3: CASSLVGGRIGTEAFF; DNA: TGCGCCAGCAGCTTGGTTGGGGGGAGGATCGGGACTGAAGCTTTCTTT
J: TRBJ1-5; D: NA; V: TRBV15; size: NA; CDR3: CATSREAGVNQPQHF; DNA: TGTGCCACCAGCAGAGAAGCAGGGGTGAATCAGCCCCAGCATTTT
J: TRBJ2-2; D: NA; V: TRBV25-1; size: NA; CDR3: CASSPPFTALNTGELFF; DNA: TGTGCCAGCAGTCCCCCATTCACAGCCCTAAACACCGGGGAGCTGTTTTTT
J: TRBJ1-1; D: NA; V: TRBV4-1; size: NA; CDR3: CASSLLQGNTEAFF; DNA: TGCGCCAGCAGCCTTCTCCAGGGGAACACTGAAGCTTTCTTT
J: TRBJ2-2; D: NA; V: TRBV6-5; size: once; CDR3: CASRPQGTITGELFF; DNA: TGTGCCAGCAGGCCCCAGGGGACAATCACCGGGGAGCTGTTTTTT
J: TRBJ1-1; D: NA; V: TRBV29-1; size: NA; CDR3: CSVFGGRNTEAFF; DNA: TGCAGCGTTTTTGGGGGGAGGAACACTGAAGCTTTCTTT
J: TRBJ1-6; D: TRBD1; V: TRBV5-1; size: NA; CDR3: CASSSNTPGQGSPLHF; DNA: TGCGCCAGCAGCTCGAACACACCGGGACAGGGGTCACCCCTCCACTTT
J: TRBJ1-2; D: NA; V: TRBV28; size: NA; CDR3: CASSDRGYGYTF; DNA: TGTGCCAGCAGTGATAGGGGGTATGGCTACACCTTC
J: TRBJ1-6; D: TRBD1; V: TRBV4-1; size: NA; CDR3: CASSQDRGNSPLHF; DNA: TGCGCCAGCAGCCAGGACAGGGGAAATTCACCCCTCCACTTT
J: TRBJ1-1; D: NA; V: TRBV18; size: NA; CDR3: CASSPQDRSSVFYTEAFF; DNA: TGTGCCAGCTCCCCCCAAGATCGGTCCTCCGTTTTTTACACTGAAGCTTTCTTT
J: TRBJ2-1; D: TRBD1; V: TRBV18; size: NA; CDR3: CASSQGQDGEQFF; DNA: TGTGCCAGCTCACAGGGACAGGATGGTGAGCAGTTCTTC
J: TRBJ1-4; D: TRBD1; V: TRBV9; size: NA; CDR3: CASSSQGALEKLFF; DNA: TGTGCCAGCAGCTCCCAGGGGGCTTTAGAAAAACTGTTTTTT
J: TRBJ2-5; D: TRBD1; V: TRBV19; size: NA; CDR3: CASSIQRGQSVQETQYF; DNA: TGTGCCAGTAGTATACAACGGGGACAGTCGGTACAAGAGACCCAGTACTTC
J: TRBJ2-1; D: TRBD2; V: TRBV30; size: NA; CDR3: CAWIVTSGTYNEQFF; DNA: TGTGCCTGGATCGTGACTAGCGGCACATACAATGAGCAGTTCTTC
J: TRBJ2-1; D: TRBD2; V: TRBV28; size: NA; CDR3: CASSFLSGGADEQFF; DNA: TGTGCCAGCAGTTTTCTAAGCGGGGGGGCGGATGAGCAGTTCTTC
J: TRBJ2-1; D: TRBD2; V: TRBV7-3; size: NA; CDR3: CASSSNAIAGGSNEQFF; DNA: TGTGCCAGCAGCTCCAACGCGATAGCGGGAGGGTCGAATGAGCAGTTCTTC
J: TRBJ1-6; D: NA; V: TRBV30; size: NA; CDR3: CAWSVKEQSPLHF; DNA: TGTGCCTGGAGTGTGAAGGAGCAATCACCCCTCCACTTT
J: TRBJ2-1; D: TRBD2; V: TRBV20-1; size: NA; CDR3: CSASEGTSGRRQFF; DNA: TGCAGTGCTAGTGAAGGGACTAGCGGGAGAAGACAGTTCTTC
J: TRBJ1-5; D: NA; V: TRBV28; size: NA; CDR3: CASTYGRGVSPQHF; DNA: TGTGCCAGCACCTACGGGCGGGGTGTATCGCCCCAGCATTTT
J: TRBJ1-3; D: NA; V: TRBV5-1; size: NA; CDR3: CASRRGTSGNTIYF; DNA: TGCGCCAGCAGGCGAGGTACCTCTGGAAACACCATATATTTT
J: TRBJ2-2; D: NA; V: TRBV6-4; size: NA; CDR3: CASSDRSTGELFF; DNA: TGTGCCAGCAGTGACCGGTCCACCGGGGAGCTGTTTTTT
J: TRBJ1-1; D: TRBD1; V: TRBV5-1; size: NA; CDR3: CASSYRDSLGNTEAFF; DNA: TGCGCCAGCAGCTACAGGGACAGCCTCGGGAACACTGAAGCTTTCTTT
J: TRBJ2-3; D: TRBD2; V: TRBV3-1/TRBV3-2; size: NA; CDR3: CASSQATSGGAQYF; DNA: TGTGCCAGCAGCCAAGCGACTAGCGGGGGGGCGCAGTATTTT
J: TRBJ1-1; D: TRBD1; V: TRBV18; size: NA; CDR3: CASSPDRTGNTEAFF; DNA: TGTGCCAGCTCACCGGATAGGACAGGGAACACTGAAGCTTTCTTT
J: TRBJ1-5; D: NA; V: TRBV18; size: NA; CDR3: CASSPQDTLAQHF; DNA: TGTGCCAGCTCACCTCAGGACACCCTGGCCCAGCATTTT
J: TRBJ2-3; D: NA; V: TRBV24-1; size: NA; CDR3: CATSVKGYTDTQYF; DNA: TGTGCCACCAGTGTTAAGGGGTACACAGATACGCAGTATTTT
J: TRBJ1-5; D: NA; V: TRBV3-1/TRBV3-2; size: NA; CDR3: CASSRAREEPQHF; DNA: TGTGCCAGCAGCCGAGCCAGGGAGGAGCCCCAGCATTTT
J: TRBJ2-1; D: NA; V: TRBV11-2; size: NA; CDR3: CASGTIDSLNEQFF; DNA: TGTGCCAGCGGCACCATTGACTCACTCAATGAGCAGTTCTTC
J: TRBJ1-2; D: TRBD1; V: TRBV19; size: many; CDR3: CASSIVGGEGYTF; DNA: TGTGCCAGTAGTATCGTAGGGGGCGAAGGCTACACCTTC
J: TRBJ2-4; D: NA; V: TRBV28; size: once; CDR3: CASSYSVGQKNIQYF; DNA: TGTGCCAGCAGTTATAGTGTTGGACAGAAAAACATTCAGTACTTC
J: TRBJ1-2; D: TRBD1; V: TRBV7-9; size: NA; CDR3: CASSLDGTANGYTF; DNA: TGTGCCAGCAGCTTAGACGGGACAGCAAATGGCTACACCTTC
J: TRBJ1-2; D: NA; V: TRBV7-9; size: NA; CDR3: CASSLEDRNGYTF; DNA: TGTGCCAGCAGCCTGGAGGACAGAAATGGCTACACCTTC
J: TRBJ1-6; D: TRBD1; V: TRBV6-4; size: once; CDR3: CASSESARGSPLHF; DNA: TGTGCCAGCAGTGAAAGCGCCAGGGGGTCACCCCTCCACTTT
J: TRBJ2-1; D: TRBD2; V: TRBV3-1/TRBV3-2; size: NA; CDR3: CASSQTSVTYNEQFF; DNA: TGTGCCAGCAGCCAGACTAGCGTTACCTACAATGAGCAGTTCTTC